This T cell receptor (beta chain) was profiled in a study of T cell responses to AZD1222 COVID-19 vaccine (dated by TCRdb to about 2021). Notes on the research overall: A total of under 250 trial participants underwent TCR sequencing, of whom more than 200 had received two doses of AZD1222 and roughly 26 had received two doses of the MenACWY control vaccine. Enrollment into the trials was organized by age into subgroups of 18-55, 56-69 and 70-plus years, and those subgroups contained roughly 150, 30 and 60 TCR-sequenced participants, respectively.

There are 16 amino acids in the CDR3, from cysteine to phenylalanine inclusive. The retained sequence is limited to the CDR3, 48 bases, with the frame set at the first base. V is shortened by 5 bases, J by 4 bases, and the region joining them spans 17 bases. Looking up the germline V gene (reference sequence) yields CDR1 LNHDA and CDR2 SQIVND. This specimen's time point label, per the study, means: about 28 days (+/-7) after the second vaccine dose. Per the publication, the treatment or condition label means: meningococcal conjugate vaccine given as trial control. Vaccinee samples came from UK trials COV001 and COV002, including a single-blind randomized controlled phase 2/3 trial of AZD1222 (ChAdOx1 nCoV-19) in healthy adults. Trial participant PBMC samples were collected at day 0 and day 28 after the second dose for TCRbeta chain sequencing. As for this clone: The antigen it binds to is not known. One base away there is no much larger clone; base qualities are not given.

The CDR3 regions of human TCRbeta chains were analyzed by immunosequencing. Processing in the source paper ran as follows. Repertoire TCRs were checked for matches against a reference library of SARS-CoV-2-specific TCRs that had been generated using the MIRA antigen-specificity platform. Breadth was defined as the fraction of unique TCRs that were SARS-CoV-2-associated, and depth was defined as the fraction of total T cells that were SARS-CoV-2-associated. Using the MIRA data, every spike-specific TCR was mapped to the spike region that the TCR reacted to and assigned to either a CD4 or a CD8 class. Log10-transformed breadth and depth values were compared by one-way ANOVA with Sidak's multiple comparisons tests. Not all clones reach the TCRdb copy of this immuneACCESS table, which keeps in-frame sequences only. Checked studies attribute under half of the gap to unresolved V genes and leave the rest unexplained. D and trimming were read from the DNA, whereas the V and J calls and clone size are those reported in that table. The sample has 120,000 to 150,000 clones on record, 88% of them singletons. Of the sample, approximately 5.6% is held by the ten largest clones.

General study outcomes and caveats: After two AZD1222 doses, spike-specific TCR breadth and depth were significantly higher than at day 0 and than in MenACWY recipients. In the small 56-69-year group, the increase in depth fell short of significance, most likely because of low power. Reportedly, almost half of the unique spike-specific TCRs recognized epitopes lying outside the regions that are mutated in the B.1.351 and B.1.1.7 variants. Participants were mostly white British and included more females than males, and it was suggested by the authors that clonal diversity may have been underestimated. Because no day 14 peak-response samples were available, the repertoires could be characterized only after the peak T cell response. The vaccine-associated CD4 TCRs covered the entire spike protein, and the dominant responses fell in regions 160-218 and 743-854. Conclusions about previously exposed vaccinees are limited because only five to seven AZD1222 recipients were SARS-CoV-2 seropositive at baseline.

Here the chain combines TRBV19 and TRBJ2-2; the D gene is perhaps TRBD1, from 8 matching bases. Sequencing was performed on peripheral blood, taken 28 days after the second dose of the MenACWY control vaccine. This TCR came from an adult who received the MenACWY meningococcal vaccine as a control. The CDR3 region reads CASSADRGGFTGELFF. The nucleotide sequence is TGTGCCAGTAGTGCCGACAGGGGAGGGTTCACCGGGGAGCTGTTTTTT. Where the CDR3 stops, the reference TRBV19 and TRBJ2-2 genes take over; the full variable domain is DGGITQSPKYLFRKEGQNVTLSCEQNLNHDAMYWYRQDPGQGLRLIYYSQIVNDFQKGDIAEGYSVSREKKESFPLTVTSAQKNPTAFYLCASSADRGGFTGELFFGEGSRLTVL.